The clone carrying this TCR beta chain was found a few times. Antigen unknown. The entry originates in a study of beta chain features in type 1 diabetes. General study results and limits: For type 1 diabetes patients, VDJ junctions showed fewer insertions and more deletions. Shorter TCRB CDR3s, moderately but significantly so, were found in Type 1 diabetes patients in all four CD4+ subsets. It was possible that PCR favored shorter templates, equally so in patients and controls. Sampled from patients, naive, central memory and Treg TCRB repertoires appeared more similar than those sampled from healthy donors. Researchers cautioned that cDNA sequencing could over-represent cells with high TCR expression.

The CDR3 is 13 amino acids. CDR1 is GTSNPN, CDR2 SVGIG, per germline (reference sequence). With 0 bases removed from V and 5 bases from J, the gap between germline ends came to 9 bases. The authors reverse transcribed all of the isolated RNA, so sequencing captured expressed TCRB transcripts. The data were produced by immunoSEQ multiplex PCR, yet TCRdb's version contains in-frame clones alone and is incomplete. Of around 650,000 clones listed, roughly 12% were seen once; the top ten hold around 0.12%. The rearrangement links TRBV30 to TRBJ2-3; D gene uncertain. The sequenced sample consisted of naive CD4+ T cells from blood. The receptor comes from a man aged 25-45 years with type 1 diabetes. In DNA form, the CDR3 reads TGTGCCTGGAGTGTTTTTGCTGAAGATACGCAGTATTTT. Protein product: CAWSVFAEDTQYF.